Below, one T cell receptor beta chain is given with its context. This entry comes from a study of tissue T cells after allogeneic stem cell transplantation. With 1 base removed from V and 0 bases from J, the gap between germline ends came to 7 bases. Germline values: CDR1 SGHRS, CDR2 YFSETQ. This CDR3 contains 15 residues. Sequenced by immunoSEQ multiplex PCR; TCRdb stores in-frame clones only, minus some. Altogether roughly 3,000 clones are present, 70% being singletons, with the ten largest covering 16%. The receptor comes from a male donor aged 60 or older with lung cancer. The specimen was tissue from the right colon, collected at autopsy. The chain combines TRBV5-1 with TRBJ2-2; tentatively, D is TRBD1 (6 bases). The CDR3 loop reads CASSLRTANTGELFF. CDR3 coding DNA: TGCGCCAGCAGCTTGAGGACAGCGAACACCGGGGAGCTGTTTTTT.